A single sample is the source of the 9 T cell receptor beta chains below, sequenced in a study of blood T cells in healthy people across ages. Primed by a sample-barcoded 5' primer and a J-beta primer mix, a second PCR proceeded for about 6 to 11 cycles. TCRdb passed the 5' RACE reads through MiXCR, listing each CDR3 protein once. The data show almost 550,000 distinct CDR3 sequences, about 24% seen once. These data were likewise used in another study, on T cells of mothers and their children.

Sequenced: blood. These receptors all stem from a boy aged 5-17 years in good health.

This clonotype was seen more than once but under ten times. The rearrangement uses TRBV14 and TRBJ2-7, with TRBD1 matching 10 bases. The V and J ends lost 3 bases and 2 bases, in that order; junction bases with no gene match: 7. The germline gives CDR1 SGHDN, CDR2 FVKESK. The length of the CDR3 is 16 residues. As DNA, the CDR3 is TGTGCCAGCAGCCATCGGCCGGGACAGGGGACCTACGAGCAGTACTTC. Protein product: CASSHRPGQGTYEQYF.

This clonotype was counted only a few times. The chain uses TRBV29-1 and TRBJ2-5; TRBD1 matches at 8 bases. The CDR3 consists of 15 residues. Germline V gene data show CDR1 as SQVTM and CDR2 as ANQGSEA. The CDR3 sequence: CGGAGLDRAVETQYF. The CDR3 DNA is TGCGGCGGTGCAGGGTTGGACAGGGCGGTGGAGACCCAGTACTTC.

This clonotype was seen more than once but under ten times. The gene calls are TRBV4-3 and TRBJ1-4; tentatively, D is TRBD1 (5 bases). CDR3 length: 16 amino acids. Trimming cost V 1 base and J 4 bases, with 13 bases left between them. The germline V gene encodes CDR1 LGHNA and CDR2 YSLEER. The CDR3 DNA reads TGCGCCAGCAGCCAAGGGGGGGGTAGGGGTAATGAAAAACTGTTTTTT. Translation gives CASSQGGGRGNEKLFF.

The CDR3 DNA reads as TGTGCCAGCAGCTTAGGTCGGGGATATGGAGAGACCCAGTACTTC. Its translation is CASSLGRGYGETQYF. The chain couples TRBV7-2 to TRBJ2-5; D is perhaps TRBD2 (5 bases). V was cut by 1 base and J by 4 bases, with 13 bases left in between. CDR1 SGHTA and CDR2 FQGNSA come from the germline V gene. This CDR3 spans 15 amino acids.

This clonotype turned up a few times. At one of its ends the junction is not consistent with the germline gene, which may arise from a read error. The chain recombines TRBV12-3 or TRBV12-4 with TRBJ2-5, with no clear D. There are 12 residues in the CDR3. The DNA for the CDR3 is TGTGCCAGCAGTCTTATCCAAGAGGCCCAGTACTTC. It translates to CASSLIQEAQYF.

In its sample, this clonotype was seen a few times. The V and J genes are TRBV25-1 and TRBJ1-2; D unclear. The germline V and J ends were trimmed by 1 base and 4 bases, with 7 bases remaining between them. The germline gives CDR1 MGHDK, CDR2 SYGVNS. There are 13 residues in the CDR3. The CDR3 region has the DNA TGTGCCAGCAGTGAATGGGGTTTCTATGGCTACACCTTC. Its translation: CASSEWGFYGYTF.

The chain has TRBV9 and TRBJ1-5, with a tentative D call TRBD1 (5 bases). This CDR3 region has 12 residues. Trimming removed 7 bases from V and 2 bases from J, with 7 bases in between. Germline CDR1 SGDLS, CDR2 YYNGEE. The CDR3 sequence is CASGGGNQPQHF. CDR3 in DNA: TGTGCCAGCGGGGGGGGCAATCAGCCCCAGCATTTT.

The V gene is TRBV6-9, the J gene TRBJ2-3; D is perhaps TRBD1 or TRBD2 (6 bases each). This CDR3 has 18 amino acids. V gave up 4 bases and J gave up 0 bases, with 20 bases separating them. Germline values: CDR1 MNHGY, CDR2 SVAAGI. The CDR3 reads CASSCTPKGGLSTDTQYF. The CDR3 nucleotides are TGTGCCAGCAGTTGTACCCCAAAGGGGGGCCTTAGCACAGATACGCAGTATTTT.

This clonotype was recorded a few times. V gene TRBV7-9 combines with J gene TRBJ1-2; D gene ambiguous. Germline CDR1 and CDR2: SEHNR and FQNEAQ (reference sequence). The CDR3 is 13 amino acids. The germline V and J ends were trimmed by 1 base and 10 bases, with 13 bases remaining between them. The CDR3 loop reads CASSLGATRNYTF. The CDR3, as DNA: TGTGCCAGCAGCTTAGGGGCGACTCGGAACTACACCTTC.